Each of the 29 T cell receptor beta chains below was sequenced from the same sample in a study of blood T cells in healthy people across ages. It was with a sample-barcoded 5' primer and a J-beta primer mix that a second PCR of about 6 to 11 cycles was run. TCRdb fed the 5' RACE reads into MiXCR, producing one record per CDR3 protein. The sample lists about 1,400,000 distinct CDR3 sequences; about 43% were seen once. What was sequenced was blood. The receptors were gathered from a young woman in good health.

The genes are TRBV29-1 and TRBJ2-4; no definite D call. Germline CDR1 SQVTM, CDR2 ANQGSEA. The CDR3 length is 13 residues. V shed 4 bases and J shed 2 bases, with 9 bases lying between them. CDR3 nucleotide sequence: TGCAGCGTTGTTAGGGATACCAAAAACATTCAGTACTTC. As protein: CSVVRDTKNIQYF.

This chain connects TRBV6-2 or TRBV6-3 to TRBJ1-6, with D possibly matching TRBD1 (5 bases). The germline V and J ends were trimmed by 5 bases and 9 bases, with 20 bases remaining between them. This CDR3 has 16 amino acids. CDR1 MNHEY and CDR2 SVGEGT come from the germline V gene. The CDR3 here is CASSPLGQGESSPLHF. The CDR3 DNA follows: TGTGCCAGCAGTCCCCTGGGGCAGGGAGAATCTTCACCCCTCCACTTT.

In the case of this clonotype: An end of the junction differs from the germline gene, which may be a read error. The CDR3 DNA reads as TGTGCCAGCAGCCACCAGGCCGGGGCCAACACAGATATGCAGTATTTT. Protein: CASSHQAGANTDMQYF. This chain links TRBV12-3 or TRBV12-4 with TRBJ2-3; tentatively, D is TRBD1 or TRBD2 (5 bases each). This CDR3 spans 16 amino acids.

The chain links TRBV4-1 to TRBJ2-2; D is possibly TRBD1 (6 bases). The V gene's germline CDR1 is MGHRA and CDR2 YSYEKL. With 6 bases removed from V and 1 base from J, the gap between germline ends came to 9 bases. The CDR3 sequence is 14 residues long. In DNA form, the CDR3 reads TGCGCCAGCAGAGGACAGTTGAACACCGGGGAGCTGTTTTTT. Translation: CASRGQLNTGELFF.

This sequence joins TRBV7-8 and TRBJ2-5; D is possibly TRBD1 (6 bases). This CDR3 is 17 amino acids long. Between the trimmed V and J ends, which lost 2 bases and 4 bases, there was a span of 20 bases. CDR1 SGHVS and CDR2 FQNEAQ come from the germline V gene. In DNA form, the CDR3 reads TGTGCCAGCAGCTTAACAGTGGGGGCTGGAGTTTTAGAGACCCAGTACTTC. This sequence encodes CASSLTVGAGVLETQYF.

The chain carries TRBV4-1 and TRBJ2-5; D is unclear. This CDR3 is built from 13 residues. The ends were cut back, 11 bases at V and 4 bases at J, with 17 bases in the middle. Germline assignment: CDR1 MGHRA and CDR2 YSYEKL. CDR3 in amino acids: CASARRVGETQYF. CDR3 in DNA: TGCGCCTCAGCAAGAAGGGTTGGAGAGACCCAGTACTTC.

This chain uses TRBV12-3 or TRBV12-4 with TRBJ1-4, with D perhaps matching TRBD1 (5 bases). Trimming took off 2 bases at V and 8 bases at J, with 12 bases between the two ends. This CDR3 is 14 amino acids long. This CDR3 is CASSLRLRDEKLFF. CDR3 DNA sequence: TGTGCCAGCAGTTTACGCCTTAGGGACGAAAAACTGTTTTTT.

This chain joins TRBV28 and TRBJ2-3; 7 bases are shared with TRBD2. The CDR3 sequence is 14 residues long. Per germline, CDR1 MDHEN and CDR2 SYDVKM. The trim removed 6 bases at V and 6 bases at J, leaving 9 bases unmatched. The CDR3 loop reads CASSSGLGRDTQYF. The CDR3 bases are TGTGCCAGCAGCTCCGGACTAGGTAGGGATACGCAGTATTTT.

The chain couples TRBV4-1 to TRBJ1-2; a possible D gene is TRBD1 (6 bases). There are 18 residues in the CDR3. Trimming stripped 4 bases from V and 0 bases from J, with 21 bases between. In germline, CDR1 is MGHRA, CDR2 YSYEKL. CDR3 sequence reads: CASSPFRKDGGPNYGYTF. As DNA, the CDR3 is TGCGCCAGCAGCCCATTTCGAAAGGACGGGGGGCCTAACTATGGCTACACCTTC.

At least ten counts were recorded for this clonotype. The chain joins TRBV9 to TRBJ2-7, with D unclear. The CDR3 is made up of 13 amino acids. CDR1 SGDLS and CDR2 YYNGEE come from the germline V gene. The ends were cut back, 0 bases at V and 0 bases at J, with 4 bases in the middle. CDR3 sequence: CASSVAGSYEQYF. The CDR3 DNA follows: TGTGCCAGCAGCGTAGCTGGCTCCTACGAGCAGTACTTC.

In its sample, this clonotype was seen a few times. This rearrangement joins TRBV4-1 to TRBJ2-3; 9 positions agree with TRBD2. The CDR3 runs 20 residues. Germline-derived CDR1 and CDR2 are MGHRA and YSYEKL. Trimming took 2 bases from V and 2 from J; bases not matched to a gene: 17. The CDR3 DNA reads TGCGCCAGCAGCCAACCCATTGACCATAAAAGCGGGGGGTTCACAGATACGCAGTATTTT. Translating it yields CASSQPIDHKSGGFTDTQYF.

This clonotype was observed a few times. This sequence joins TRBV29-1 and TRBJ1-1; no clear D gene. The CDR3 is 12 residues long. Germline CDR1 is SQVTM and CDR2 is ANQGSEA. The V end was cut by 6 bases, the J end by 0 bases, with 8 bases between. CDR3 DNA sequence: TGCAGCGTGCGGACCCTGAACACTGAAGCTTTCTTT. The encoded protein is CSVRTLNTEAFF.

This chain joins TRBV18 and TRBJ1-5; D is uncertain. From germline, CDR1 is KGHSH and CDR2 LQKENI. The CDR3 is 14 amino acids. V was pared by 0 bases and J by 9 bases, with 12 bases between. The CDR3 sequence is CASSPPALVPPQHF. The CDR3 DNA is TGTGCCAGCTCACCACCGGCCCTCGTTCCGCCCCAGCATTTT. Using reference TRBV18 and TRBJ1-5 for the parts outside the CDR3, the full variable domain is NAGVMQNPRHLVRRRGQEARLRCSPMKGHSHVYWYRQLPEEGLKFMVYLQKENIIDESGMPKERFSAEFPKEGPSILRIQQVVRGDSAAYFCASSPPALVPPQHFGDGTRLSIL.

The gene calls are TRBV20-1 and TRBJ2-7, with 10 bases fitting TRBD2. Germline V CDR1 and CDR2: DFQATT, SNEGSKA (reference sequence). V was pared by 0 bases and J by 0 bases, with 11 bases of the junction left unmatched. The CDR3 contains 18 residues. CDR3 sequence (DNA): TGCAGTGCTAGAGATCCCTCTAGCGGGAGCTTGGCCTCCTACGAGCAGTACTTC. Translation: CSARDPSSGSLASYEQYF.

This clonotype was recorded a few times. This chain links TRBV7-2 with TRBJ2-3; the D is unclear. Germline CDR1 and CDR2: SGHTA and FQGNSA. The CDR3 is 12 amino acids. V gave up 7 bases and J gave up 4 bases, with 9 bases separating them. The CDR3 protein is CASTQRADTQYF. As DNA, the CDR3 is TGTGCCAGCACCCAACGGGCAGATACGCAGTATTTT.

This clonotype was counted many times. The chain uses TRBV7-2 and TRBJ2-7; D gene uncertain. CDR1 and CDR2 from the germline V gene are SGHTA and FQGNSA. The CDR3 contains 12 residues. V lost 1 base, J lost 5 bases, and 6 bases lay in between. The CDR3 DNA reads TGTGCCAGCAGCTTAGTGTCGAACGAGCAGTACTTC. Residues: CASSLVSNEQYF. The full variable domain, its missing parts supplied by reference TRBV7-2 and TRBJ2-7, is GAGVSQSPSNKVTEKGKDVELRCDPISGHTALYWYRQSLGQGLEFLIYFQGNSAPDKSGLPSDRFSAERTGGSVSTLTIQRTQQEDSAVYLCASSLVSNEQYFGPGTRLTVT.

The chain combines TRBV4-1 with TRBJ1-5, with TRBD1 as a possible D gene (5 bases). Trimming cost V 2 bases and J 1 base, with 12 bases left between them. The CDR3 is made up of 16 amino acids. Germline loops: CDR1 MGHRA, CDR2 YSYEKL. The CDR3 coding sequence is TGCGCCAGCAGCCAAACTCAGGGTTGGAGCAATCAGCCCCAGCATTTT. Amino acids: CASSQTQGWSNQPQHF.

As concerns this clonotype: Mismatch with germline at one junction end may stem from a read error. The chain joins TRBV29-1 to TRBJ1-4, with a tentative D call TRBD1 (6 bases). Germline assignment: CDR1 SQVTM and CDR2 ANQGSEA. The CDR3 length is 13 residues. The DNA for the CDR3 is TGCTGCGTTGAAGGACAGACTAATGAAAAACTGTTTTTT. As protein: CCVEGQTNEKLFF.

This clonotype was counted only a few times. This chain links TRBV29-1 with TRBJ2-3, with 7 bases matching TRBD2. CDR1 is SQVTM, CDR2 ANQGSEA, per germline. This CDR3 has 17 amino acids. With V trimmed by 8 bases and J by 0 bases, 17 bases remained unmatched. CDR3 DNA sequence: TGCAGCACCCGGGGAGGGCAGGCGATCCCTAGCACAGATACGCAGTATTTT. As protein: CSTRGGQAIPSTDTQYF.

The V and J genes are TRBV5-1 and TRBJ2-7, with TRBD1 matching over 9 bases. Per the germline V gene, CDR1 is SGHRS and CDR2 is YFSETQ. CDR3 length equals 15 residues. The V and J ends lost 5 bases and 3 bases, in that order; junction bases with no gene match: 9. The CDR3 loop reads CASRYTRTGDYEQYF. Here the CDR3 DNA reads TGCGCCAGCAGGTACACCAGGACAGGGGACTACGAGCAGTACTTC.

This chain connects TRBV20-1 to TRBJ2-1; 7 nucleotides align to TRBD2. J was trimmed by 0 bases and V by 6 bases; bases with no gene match: 11. Germline V gene lookup returns CDR1 DFQATT and CDR2 SNEGSKA (reference sequence). This CDR3 spans 16 amino acids. CDR3 amino acids: CSANGERGSSYNEQFF. The CDR3, as DNA: TGCAGTGCAAACGGAGAGCGGGGTAGCTCCTACAATGAGCAGTTCTTC.

The J gene is TRBJ1-4, the V gene TRBV2, with D unclear. The germline V gene has CDR1 SNHLY and CDR2 FYNNEI. The CDR3 is 14 amino acids. V was cut by 4 bases and J by 0 bases, with 6 bases left in between. CDR3 in DNA: TGTGCCAGCAGTGCTGCAACAACTAATGAAAAACTGTTTTTT. It yields the protein CASSAATTNEKLFF.

This rearrangement joins TRBV20-1 to TRBJ1-4; 8 nucleotides agree with TRBD1. The CDR3 consists of 14 residues. Per germline, CDR1 DFQATT and CDR2 SNEGSKA (reference sequence). Germline trimming cut 5 bases from V and 4 bases from J; bases unmatched to any gene: 6. CDR3 region: CSAHTGGNNEKLFF. The CDR3 DNA is TGCAGTGCTCATACAGGGGGTAATAATGAAAAACTGTTTTTT.

The J gene is TRBJ1-2, the V gene TRBV20-1, with no clear D. This CDR3 has 14 amino acids. With 1 base removed from V and 4 bases from J, the gap between germline ends came to 13 bases. The V gene's germline CDR1 is DFQATT and CDR2 SNEGSKA (reference sequence). CDR3 DNA: TGCAGTGCTAGAGGCCGAACAGAGCTCTATGGCTACACCTTC. This encodes CSARGRTELYGYTF.

The V and J genes are TRBV20-1 and TRBJ1-2, with TRBD1 as a possible D gene (6 bases). The CDR3 has 15 amino acids. Trimming cost V 0 bases and J 6 bases, with 17 bases left between them. Looked up from germline, CDR1 is DFQATT and CDR2 is SNEGSKA (reference sequence). This chain's CDR3 is CSARDGQPVGDGYTF. Written as DNA, the CDR3 is TGCAGTGCTAGAGATGGACAGCCCGTCGGGGATGGCTACACCTTC.

V and J are TRBV4-1 and TRBJ1-4; D is unresolved. V gave up 4 bases and J gave up 0 bases, with 12 bases separating them. The CDR3 spans 16 residues. CDR1 is MGHRA and CDR2 is YSYEKL in the germline V gene. In nucleotides, the CDR3 is TGCGCCAGCAGCCCATTAGGACGGACAACTAATGAAAAACTGTTTTTT. Its translation is CASSPLGRTTNEKLFF.

Details on this clonotype: A much larger clonotype is one base distant, so this may be a read error. V is TRBV11-2 and J is TRBJ1-2, with no clear D. The CDR3 extends over 13 amino acids. CDR1 SGHAT and CDR2 FQNNGV come from the germline V gene. CDR3 residues: CTSSLSTNYGYTF. CDR3 nucleotides: TGTACCAGCAGCTTATCGACTAACTATGGCTACACCTTC.

This clonotype was seen only a few times. V usage is TRBV21-1 and J usage is TRBJ2-7; the D call TRBD1 from the table was never checked on the DNA. TRBV21-1 is flagged as a pseudogene. This CDR3 has 14 amino acids. The CDR3 region is CASSKRGGRYEQYF. The CDR3 nucleotides read TGTGCCAGCAGCAAGAGGGGGGGGCGGTACGAGCAGTACTTC.

V usage is TRBV27 and J usage is TRBJ2-5; TRBD1 might be the D (7 bases). Germline CDR1 is MNHEY and CDR2 is SMNVEV (reference sequence). This CDR3 is built from 16 residues. The V gene lost 6 bases and the J gene lost 1 base, with 18 bases spanning the gap. CDR3 bases: TGTGCCAGCAGGGCGGGGACAGAGACCTTCCAAGAGACCCAGTACTTC. It specifies CASRAGTETFQETQYF.